The present TCR beta chain was sequenced within a study of T cell responses to AZD1222 COVID-19 vaccine. Using immunoSEQ multiplex PCR, the repertoire was profiled, and TCRdb retains in-frame clones only, with some absent. The sample includes some 170,000 clones, about 89% of them seen just once. Trimming shortened V by 4 bases and J by 5 bases, and 14 bases separated the two germline ends. The germline V gene encodes CDR1 LGHDT and CDR2 YNNKEL (reference sequence). The CDR3 spans 14 residues. Here the sequenced sample was peripheral blood, taken on day 0 of AZD1222 vaccination. The sequence was collected from an adult in good health. The gene calls are TRBV3-1 (or the pseudogene TRBV3-2) and TRBJ1-1; the D gene is possibly TRBD1 (6 bases). In DNA, the CDR3 is TGTGCCAGCAGCCCCGCCGGGGGGCTGACTGAAGCTTTCTTT. This codes for CASSPAGGLTEAFF.